The present T cell receptor beta chain was sequenced within a study of identical twins. Germline V lookup: CDR1 SGHKS, CDR2 YYEKEE (reference sequence). V lost 0 bases and J lost 4; bases outside the gene matches: 3. The CDR3 sequence is 16 residues long. TCRdb processed the 5' RACE reads anew with MiXCR; each CDR3 protein has one entry. The sample includes some 690,000 distinct CDR3 sequences, around 20% of them seen just once. This same sample was also part of a study on T cells expressing NK-cell markers.

The sequencing input was PBMCs. V gene TRBV5-5 combines with J gene TRBJ2-1; 11 bases map to TRBD2. This sequence originates from a woman aged 18-29 years in good health. CDR3 nucleotide sequence: TGTGCCAGCAGCTTGGATATAGCGGGGGGGTACAATGAGCAGTTCTTC. It specifies CASSLDIAGGYNEQFF. Full variable domain (rest looked up from reference TRBV5-5 and TRBJ2-1): DAGVTQSPTHLIKTRGQQVTLRCSPISGHKSVSWYQQVLGQGPQFIFQYYEKEERGRGNFPDRFSARQFPNYSSELNVNALLLGDSALYLCASSLDIAGGYNEQFFGPGTRLTVL.